This entry features one TCR beta chain sequence. This sample stems from a study of control samples from healthy donors and cancer patients. This table comes from immunoSEQ multiplex PCR, and its TCRdb copy is limited to in-frame clones, with some not included. The sample lists approximately 150,000 clones; about 91% were seen once. The receptor comes from a young man in good health. The sequenced sample was blood.

This CDR3 is CASSPETRGYGYTF. The CDR3 DNA follows: TGTGCCAGCTCACCAGAAACAAGGGGCTATGGCTACACCTTC. The rearrangement uses TRBV18 and TRBJ1-2; tentative D call: TRBD1 (5 bases). The CDR3 loop spans 14 amino acids. V shed 2 bases and J shed 4 bases, with 11 bases lying between them. Germline-derived CDR1 and CDR2 are KGHSH and LQKENI. The variable domain in full, completed from reference TRBV18 and TRBJ1-2, reads NAGVMQNPRHLVRRRGQEARLRCSPMKGHSHVYWYRQLPEEGLKFMVYLQKENIIDESGMPKERFSAEFPKEGPSILRIQQVVRGDSAAYFCASSPETRGYGYTFGSGTRLTVV.